Included here is one TCR beta chain sequence, with context. Germline CDR1 is SGHNT and CDR2 is YYREEE (reference sequence). Losses at the gene ends were 9 bases for V and 5 bases for J; bases not matched to a gene: 9. The CDR3 length is 15 residues. The data are from a study of T-cell reconstitution after alpha-beta-depleted transplantation in children. A library of TCRbeta sequences, prepared with unique molecular identifiers, was generated. TCRdb used MiXCR to reprocess the PCR reads, holding one entry per CDR3 protein. The data contain around 440,000 distinct CDR3 sequences, about 10% of them singletons.

This clonotype originated in a child aged 2 to 9 with inherited bone marrow failure, due to receive a stem cell transplant. The chain has TRBV5-4 and TRBJ2-2; TRBD1 matches at 11 bases. This specimen was PBMCs, taken before TCRalphabeta/CD19-depleted stem cell transplant. The CDR3 bases are TGTGCCATCGCACCGGGACAGGGGGATACCGGGGAGCTGTTTTTT. This gives the protein CAIAPGQGDTGELFF.